The rows below give T cell receptor beta chains drawn from one sample of a study of cytomegalovirus exposure and HLA in healthy donors. TCRdb's copy holds only in-frame clones and misses some; the assay was immunoSEQ multiplex PCR. Counted here are about 140,000 clones, more than 70% occurring once; the ten biggest clones make up approximately 2.5%. The sequenced sample consisted of PBMCs. All receptors come from a man aged 50 or older in good health and CMV-seronegative. Both conserved end residues are part of each CDR3. A D gene is named only where the DNA matches it firmly. Clone size is not always given. Where it is, it says once, few, many or a class for expanded clones.

>TRBV28|TRBD1|NA|TRBJ1-2
TGTGCCAGCAGTCCTACAGGGGCCCCTGGCTACACCTTC
CASSPTGAPGYTF
>TRBV5-1|TRBD2|NA|TRBJ2-5
TGCGCCAGCAGCGGGGGAGGGCAGGCTGGTCAGACCCAGTACTTC
CASSGGGQAGQTQYF
>TRBV27|TRBD1|few|TRBJ2-6
TGTGCCAGCACTTTAGGCAGGGGGCCCGGGGCCAACGTCCTGACTTTC
CASTLGRGPGANVLTF
>TRBV11-3|TRBD1|few|TRBJ1-1
TGTGCCAGCAGCTGGGACAGGGGGTTCACTGAAGCTTTCTTT
CASSWDRGFTEAFF
>TRBV19|NA|NA|TRBJ2-3
TGTGCCAGTAGTATCGGTAGCACTAGCACAGATACGCAGTATTTT
CASSIGSTSTDTQYF
>TRBV13|TRBD2|NA|TRBJ2-5
TGTGCCAGCAGCTCCCAAGCTAGCGGGAGGGAGACCCAGTACTTC
CASSSQASGRETQYF
>TRBV29-1|TRBD1|NA|TRBJ1-2
TGCAGCGTTGAACGCCCCGACAGGGTGTATGGCTACACCTTC
CSVERPDRVYGYTF
>TRBV7-9|TRBD1|NA|TRBJ2-3
TGTGCCAGCAGCCCCCGGGAACAGGGGCCCTATACGCAGTATTTT
CASSPREQGPYTQYF
>TRBV4-2|TRBD2|NA|TRBJ2-7
TGTGCCAGCAGCCTCGGGACTAGCGGGGGGGCCCTGAAGGAGGAGCAGTACTTC
CASSLGTSGGALKEEQYF
>TRBV6-1|TRBD1|NA|TRBJ1-2
TGTGCCAGCAGTGAATTTGGGACAGCGCTCTATGGCTACACCTTC
CASSEFGTALYGYTF
>TRBV6-5|TRBD1|NA|TRBJ2-7
TGTGCCAGCAACAACAGGGGTTCGTACGAGCAGTACTTC
CASNNRGSYEQYF
>TRBV28|TRBD1|NA|TRBJ1-1
TGTGCCAGCAGTATCGGACAGGGTAGCGTTAAAGCTTTCTTT
CASSIGQGSVKAFF
>TRBV19|TRBD2|NA|TRBJ2-3
TGTGCCAGTAGTAGAAGCGGGAGGGGTAGCACAGATACGCAGTATTTT
CASSRSGRGSTDTQYF
>TRBV27|NA|NA|TRBJ2-2
TGTGCCAGCAGTTTTGGACTATTCGGCGGGGAGCTGTTTTTT
CASSFGLFGGELFF